Below, 21 T cell receptor beta chains from the same sample are listed, as sequenced in a study of immune reconstitution after stem cell transplant in scleroderma. TCRdb analysed the RT-PCR reads with MiXCR anew, one entry per CDR3 protein. Of about 5,600 distinct CDR3 sequences listed, under 8.5% were seen once; the top ten hold roughly a tenth. The sample was taken before or after autologous hematopoietic stem cell transplantation (not recorded which). Source of these receptors: a male donor with systemic sclerosis.

The chain has TRBV5-6 and TRBJ2-2; possible D gene TRBD2, 6 bases. The V gene's germline CDR1 is SGHDT and CDR2 YYEEEE. The CDR3 has 15 residues. Trimming stripped 0 bases from V and 4 bases from J, with 10 bases between. Here the CDR3 DNA reads TGTGCCAGCAGCTTGGCCGGGAGTCTCACCGGGGAGCTGTTTTTT. Translation: CASSLAGSLTGELFF.

This clonotype is deemed medium-sized. The V gene is TRBV27, the J gene TRBJ2-1, with D possibly matching TRBD2 (5 bases). The V and J ends lost 6 bases and 0 bases respectively, with 18 bases between them. CDR3 length equals 17 residues. Germline V gene sequence: CDR1 MNHEY, CDR2 SMNVEV (reference sequence). The CDR3 nucleotides read TGTGCCAGCAGGACGTTTATAAGCGGAAGCTCCTACAATGAGCAGTTCTTC. As protein: CASRTFISGSSYNEQFF.

The J gene is TRBJ2-7, the V gene TRBV30; 7 nucleotides agree with TRBD2. CDR1 is GTSNPN, CDR2 SVGIG, per germline (reference sequence). With 3 bases clipped from V and 6 bases from J, the junction kept 5 bases outside the gene matches. CDR3 length: 12 residues. DNA of the CDR3: TGTGCCTGGAGCCCCGGGGGGTTCGAGCAGTACTTC. This sequence encodes CAWSPGGFEQYF.

This clonotype is medium-sized within its sample. V usage is TRBV5-1 and J usage is TRBJ1-2; 9 bases agree with TRBD1. The CDR3 has 15 residues. Germline V gene data show CDR1 as SGHRS and CDR2 as YFSETQ. Unmatched junction bases numbered 7, after V lost 1 base and J lost 6 bases. The CDR3 coding sequence is TGCGCCAGCAGCTTGTTCTTGGGACAGGGCCATGGCTACACCTTC. It is translated as CASSLFLGQGHGYTF.

The chain uses TRBV20-1 and TRBJ2-1, with D possibly TRBD2 on 6 matching bases. The CDR3 extends over 15 amino acids. CDR1 and CDR2 from the germline V gene are DFQATT and SNEGSKA (reference sequence). Trimming cost V 2 bases and J 1 base, with 12 bases left between them. CDR3 DNA: TGCAGTGCTAGACGGACGGGGGTTTCCTACAATGAGCAGTTCTTC. Protein sequence: CSARRTGVSYNEQFF.

This clonotype was detected only a few times. The chain is built from TRBV20-1 and TRBJ2-1; unclear D gene. The CDR3 has 13 residues. Germline V gene data show CDR1 as DFQATT and CDR2 as SNEGSKA (reference sequence). V was pared by 1 base and J by 6 bases, with 10 bases between. The CDR3 protein is CSARAQPSNEQFF. The CDR3 bases are TGCAGTGCTAGAGCCCAACCCTCCAATGAGCAGTTCTTC.

By its share, this clonotype is medium-sized (0.01 to 0.1%). CDR3 DNA sequence: TGCAGCGTTGAAGAGGGGGGGGCCAACTACAATGAGCAGTTCTTC. Amino acids: CSVEEGGANYNEQFF. V usage is TRBV29-1 and J usage is TRBJ2-1; maybe TRBD2 (7 bases). V lost 0 bases and J 3 bases, leaving 12 bases between the germline ends. CDR3 length: 15 amino acids. The germline V gene encodes CDR1 SQVTM and CDR2 ANQGSEA.

In its sample, this clonotype ranks as medium-sized. The gene calls are TRBV29-1 and TRBJ2-2; a weak D match, TRBD1 (6 bases). Germline CDR1 SQVTM, CDR2 ANQGSEA. This CDR3 region has 13 residues. Trimming shortened V by 6 bases and J by 8 bases, and 16 bases separated the two germline ends. The CDR3 DNA reads as TGCAGCGTCCCCGGGACATTGGAGGGGGAGCTGTTTTTT. Protein sequence: CSVPGTLEGELFF.

This clonotype qualifies as medium-sized. The chain has TRBV25-1 and TRBJ2-7; D is possibly TRBD2 (6 bases). The germline V gene has CDR1 MGHDK and CDR2 SYGVNS. CDR3 length equals 14 residues. V gave up 8 bases and J gave up 2 bases, with 16 bases separating them. CDR3 DNA: TGTGCCAGCCAGGACGCCGGCGGGACCTACGAGCAGTACTTC. It codes for CASQDAGGTYEQYF.

This clonotype is medium-sized within its sample. This chain links TRBV6-2 or TRBV6-3 with TRBJ2-3; a possible D gene is TRBD1 (6 bases). V lost 6 bases and J 0 bases, leaving 10 bases between the germline ends. This CDR3 has 14 amino acids. Germline-derived CDR1 and CDR2 are MNHEY and SVGEGT. CDR3 sequence: CASRTRGSTDTQYF. CDR3 bases: TGTGCCAGCAGAACCAGGGGTAGCACAGATACGCAGTATTTT.

The genes are TRBV12-3 or TRBV12-4 and TRBJ2-7; a weak D match, TRBD2 (5 bases). This CDR3 contains 13 residues. Trimming pared 4 bases from V and 6 bases from J, leaving 13 bases between. The CDR3 loop is CASSSLRGGEQYF. For the CDR3, the DNA is TGTGCCAGCAGTTCCCTACGGGGTGGCGAGCAGTACTTC.

V gene TRBV5-1 combines with J gene TRBJ2-7, with D possibly being TRBD2 (5 bases). V was trimmed by 0 bases and J by 0 bases, leaving 10 bases between them. The CDR3 has 15 residues. CDR1 and CDR2 (germline): SGHRS, YFSETQ. CDR3 region: CASSLALGSSYEQYF. CDR3 sequence (DNA): TGCGCCAGCAGCTTGGCCTTAGGGAGCTCCTACGAGCAGTACTTC.

In its sample, this clonotype is medium-sized. This chain joins TRBV14 and TRBJ1-1, with 8 bases that match TRBD1. The V gene end was trimmed by 2 bases and the J gene end by 5 bases; junction bases not matched to a gene: 4. Per the germline V gene, CDR1 is SGHDN and CDR2 is FVKESK. The CDR3 extends over 14 amino acids. The CDR3 DNA reads TGTGCCAGCAGCCAATTACAGGGGGGGACTGAAGCTTTCTTT. The encoded protein is CASSQLQGGTEAFF.

This clonotype was recorded a few times. The rearrangement uses TRBV20-1 and TRBJ1-4, with D uncertain. Trimming removed 6 bases from V and 0 bases from J, with 8 bases in between. The germline CDR1 and CDR2 sequences are DFQATT and SNEGSKA (reference sequence). This CDR3 contains 13 residues. The CDR3 DNA reads as TGCAGTGCCTCACCTGCAACTAATGAAAAACTGTTTTTT. Translated: CSASPATNEKLFF.

Judged by abundance, this clonotype is medium-sized. The chain couples TRBV7-2 to TRBJ1-3; D gene ambiguous. CDR1 is SGHTA and CDR2 is FQGNSA in the germline V gene. V was trimmed by 5 bases and J by 4 bases, leaving 15 bases between them. The CDR3 contains 15 residues. The CDR3 region is CASSRWVGQGNTIYF. CDR3 nucleotide sequence: TGTGCCAGCAGCCGTTGGGTTGGTCAGGGAAACACCATATATTTT.

Points on this clonotype: A read error is possible here, since a much larger clone lies one base away. This rearrangement joins TRBV20-1 to TRBJ1-1; D is unclear. There are 13 residues in the CDR3. Germline V gives CDR1 DFQATT, CDR2 SNEGSKA (reference sequence). V was shortened by 5 bases and J by 1 base, with 11 bases between the two germline ends. The CDR3 region has the DNA TGCAGTGCTGGTAAACGGGGGAACACTGAAGCTTTCTTT. Translated: CSAGKRGNTEAFF.

This clonotype is medium-sized within its sample. This chain uses TRBV5-4 with TRBJ1-6, with TRBD1 matching over 7 bases. Germline CDR1 and CDR2: SGHNT and YYREEE (reference sequence). V was pared by 7 bases and J by 6 bases, with 4 bases of the junction left unmatched. The CDR3 length is 13 residues. Here the CDR3 reads CASSGQTNSPLHF. The CDR3 coding sequence is TGTGCCAGCTCGGGACAGACTAATTCACCCCTCCACTTT. The whole variable domain, filled in from reference TRBV5-4 and TRBJ1-6, reads ETGVTQSPTHLIKTRGQQVTLRCSSQSGHNTVSWYQQALGQGPQFIFQYYREEENGRGNFPPRFSGLQFPNYSSELNVNALELDDSALYLCASSGQTNSPLHFGNGTRLTVT.

The genes are TRBV29-1 and TRBJ2-7; 13 bases match TRBD2. Germline assignment: CDR1 SQVTM and CDR2 ANQGSEA. After removal of 7 bases from V and 5 bases from J, the junction contained 11 bases not matched to a gene. The length of the CDR3 is 15 residues. In nucleotides, the CDR3 is TGCAGCGCGGGGACTAGCGGGATCGCGCCCCACGAGCAGTACTTC. Translated, it gives CSAGTSGIAPHEQYF.

Relative to its sample, this clonotype is medium-sized. The genes are TRBV7-2 and TRBJ2-1; D uncertain. Between the trimmed V and J ends, which lost 5 bases and 5 bases, there was a span of 13 bases. Germline CDR1 SGHTA, CDR2 FQGNSA. This CDR3 has 14 residues. CDR3 DNA: TGTGCCAGCAGCCCGAACCTGGGAAACAATGAGCAGTTCTTC. Its protein is CASSPNLGNNEQFF.

This chain links TRBV7-2 with TRBJ1-2, with unresolved D. V was trimmed by 2 bases and J by 4 bases, leaving 8 bases between them. The CDR3 runs 13 residues. Per germline, CDR1 SGHTA and CDR2 FQGNSA. This chain's CDR3 is CASSLNSGYGYTF. CDR3 coding DNA: TGTGCCAGCAGCTTAAACAGCGGCTATGGCTACACCTTC.

A remark on this clonotype: One end of the junction is discordant with germline, which a read error may explain. This chain joins TRBV12-5 and TRBJ2-2; D is uncertain. The CDR3 runs 12 residues. Germline V gives CDR1 LGHNT, CDR2 FRNRAP. The CDR3 DNA follows: TGTGCTAGTGGTTTAAACAGCGGGGAGCTGTTTTTT. Amino acids: CASGLNSGELFF.